This TCR beta chain was identified in a study of STAT5B mutations in CD4+ large granular lymphocyte leukemia. Data came from immunoSEQ multiplex PCR; TCRdb stores just in-frame clones and leaves some out. The sample gives around 35,000 clones, roughly 80% of which show up once; approximately 0.29% is in the top ten. The length of the CDR3 is 14 residues. V lost 0 bases and J 4 bases, leaving 8 bases between the germline ends. Germline-derived CDR1 and CDR2 are LGHNA and YNFKEQ. Study-level findings and limits: Patient CD4-sorted repertoires stayed more clonal than healthy ones after leukemic-clone removal.

Regarding this clone: Its specificity is not known.

The rearrangement uses TRBV4-2 and TRBJ2-3; a possible D gene is TRBD1 (5 bases). This receptor was identified in a human donor in good health. Sequences were obtained from CD4+ T cells from blood buffy coats. CDR3 DNA sequence: TGTGCCAGCAGCCAAGACAGGGTCCCAGATACGCAGTATTTT. Translating gives CASSQDRVPDTQYF.